The rows below give T cell receptor beta chains drawn from one sample of a study of CD8+CD57+ T cells in acquired aplastic anemia. TCRdb analysed the reads with MiXCR anew, one entry per CDR3 protein. The table lists hundreds of thousands of distinct CDR3 sequences, more than 25% of them singletons, with less than 1% in the top ten. The sample consisted of sorted CD4+, CD8+, or CD8+CD57+ T cells (not recorded which) from PBMCs. The receptors originated from a human donor with aplastic anemia. Both conserved end residues are part of each CDR3. Each record gives: CDR3 protein, CDR3 DNA, D gene, J gene, V gene, clone size. The D gene is left open where the match is weak. Size tells how often a clone was seen (once, few, many) or the class of an expanded clone, and some rows leave it out.

CDR3aa: CASIKLGTGIYGYTF
CDR3nt: TGTGCCAGCATCAAACTCGGGACAGGGATATATGGCTACACCTTC
d_gene: TRBD1
j_gene: TRBJ1-2
v_gene: TRBV6-1
abundance: -

CDR3aa: CASSRSGDGYTF
CDR3nt: TGCGCCAGCAGCCGATCAGGGGACGGCTACACCTTC
d_gene: -
j_gene: TRBJ1-2
v_gene: TRBV5-1
abundance: many

CDR3aa: CSAHWTTPETQYF
CDR3nt: TGCAGTGCCCATTGGACTACCCCAGAGACCCAGTACTTC
d_gene: -
j_gene: TRBJ2-5
v_gene: TRBV20-1
abundance: -

CDR3aa: CSGYSGPRNEQYF
CDR3nt: TGCAGTGGATATAGCGGACCCCGGAACGAGCAGTACTTC
d_gene: -
j_gene: TRBJ2-7
v_gene: TRBV20-1
abundance: few

CDR3aa: CASSSLKGDSSYEQYF
CDR3nt: TGTGCCAGCAGCTCATTAAAAGGGGACAGCTCCTACGAGCAGTACTTC
d_gene: TRBD1
j_gene: TRBJ2-7
v_gene: TRBV7-2
abundance: few

CDR3aa: CASSPPGQNSYEQYF
CDR3nt: TGTGCCAGCAGCCCACCCGGACAGAACTCCTACGAGCAGTACTTC
d_gene: -
j_gene: TRBJ2-7
v_gene: TRBV13
abundance: few

CDR3aa: CASSEGNSNEKLFF
CDR3nt: TGTGCCAGCAGTGAGGGGAATTCTAATGAAAAACTGTTTTTT
d_gene: -
j_gene: TRBJ1-4
v_gene: TRBV2
abundance: many

CDR3aa: CASGLSREAVSIF
CDR3nt: TGCGCCAGCGGCTTGTCGCGGGAGGCCGTTTCGATCTTC
d_gene: TRBD2
j_gene: TRBJ2-1
v_gene: TRBV5-1
abundance: -

CDR3aa: CASSLAREFTEAFF
CDR3nt: TGTGCCAGCAGCTTAGCGCGTGAATTCACTGAAGCTTTCTTT
d_gene: -
j_gene: TRBJ1-1
v_gene: TRBV7-2
abundance: few

CDR3aa: CASSSLQDPNQPQHF
CDR3nt: TGTGCCAGCAGTTCATTACAGGACCCCAATCAGCCCCAGCATTTT
d_gene: -
j_gene: TRBJ1-5
v_gene: TRBV2
abundance: -

CDR3aa: CSARLGTGKDQPQHF
CDR3nt: TGCAGTGCTAGACTGGGGACAGGGAAGGATCAGCCCCAGCATTTT
d_gene: TRBD1
j_gene: TRBJ1-5
v_gene: TRBV20-1
abundance: -

CDR3aa: CASSPGTGGTEAFF
CDR3nt: TGTGCCAGCAGCCCCGGGACAGGCGGTACTGAAGCTTTCTTT
d_gene: TRBD1
j_gene: TRBJ1-1
v_gene: TRBV12-3/TRBV12-4
abundance: -

CDR3aa: CATQGGDNSPLHF
CDR3nt: TGTGCCACCCAAGGGGGGGATAATTCACCCCTCCACTTT
d_gene: -
j_gene: TRBJ1-6
v_gene: TRBV19
abundance: many

CDR3aa: CASSLGSGSWNEQFF
CDR3nt: TGTGCCAGCAGCTTAGGTAGCGGGAGTTGGAATGAGCAGTTCTTC
d_gene: TRBD2
j_gene: TRBJ2-1
v_gene: TRBV7-6
abundance: many

CDR3aa: CAWSVGSPTTEAFF
CDR3nt: TGTGCCTGGAGTGTAGGGTCGCCGACCACTGAAGCTTTCTTT
d_gene: -
j_gene: TRBJ1-1
v_gene: TRBV30
abundance: -

CDR3aa: CASSPSPSVFTNTGELFF
CDR3nt: TGTGCCAGCAGTCCCTCTCCGTCGGTGTTCACGAACACCGGGGAGCTGTTTTTT
d_gene: -
j_gene: TRBJ2-2
v_gene: TRBV11-1
abundance: -

CDR3aa: CASSQVGGRSNYGYTF
CDR3nt: TGTGCCAGCAGCCAAGTTGGTGGCAGATCTAACTATGGCTACACCTTC
d_gene: -
j_gene: TRBJ1-2
v_gene: TRBV14
abundance: many

CDR3aa: CASSSSSLGTEAFF
CDR3nt: TGTGCCAGCAGTTCGTCCTCTCTGGGCACTGAAGCTTTCTTT
d_gene: -
j_gene: TRBJ1-1
v_gene: TRBV10-2
abundance: -

CDR3aa: CASSAEGNEQYF
CDR3nt: TGTGCCAGCAGCGCGGAAGGGAACGAGCAGTACTTC
d_gene: -
j_gene: TRBJ2-7
v_gene: TRBV7-3
abundance: -

CDR3aa: CASSQGDSSNQPQHF
CDR3nt: TGCGCCAGCAGCCAAGGGGATAGTAGCAATCAGCCCCAGCATTTT
d_gene: -
j_gene: TRBJ1-5
v_gene: TRBV4-3
abundance: few

CDR3aa: CSVRAGGTEAFF
CDR3nt: TGCAGCGTAAGGGCAGGGGGCACTGAAGCTTTCTTT
d_gene: TRBD1
j_gene: TRBJ1-1
v_gene: TRBV29-1
abundance: many

CDR3aa: CASSIQQGTNTIYF
CDR3nt: TGTGCCAGCAGTATACAACAGGGAACAAACACCATATATTTT
d_gene: -
j_gene: TRBJ1-3
v_gene: TRBV6-1
abundance: once

CDR3aa: CASSSGQGAFREPQHF
CDR3nt: TGTGCCAGCAGCTCGGGACAGGGGGCATTTCGGGAGCCCCAGCATTTT
d_gene: TRBD1
j_gene: TRBJ1-5
v_gene: TRBV7-8
abundance: many

CDR3aa: CASSSTGLSEKLFF
CDR3nt: TGCGCCAGCAGCTCCACAGGGTTAAGTGAAAAACTGTTTTTT
d_gene: -
j_gene: TRBJ1-4
v_gene: TRBV5-1
abundance: -

CDR3aa: CASSARVGTALYGYTF
CDR3nt: TGTGCCAGCAGTGCAAGGGTCGGGACAGCCCTCTATGGCTACACCTTC
d_gene: TRBD1
j_gene: TRBJ1-2
v_gene: TRBV6-1
abundance: once

CDR3aa: CASSLTGGVSSPLHF
CDR3nt: TGTGCCAGCAGCTTGACAGGGGGCGTCTCCTCACCCCTCCACTTT
d_gene: TRBD1
j_gene: TRBJ1-6
v_gene: TRBV6-1
abundance: many

CDR3aa: CASKRGGSEQYF
CDR3nt: TGTGCCAGCAAGAGGGGGGGCTCCGAGCAGTACTTC
d_gene: -
j_gene: TRBJ2-7
v_gene: TRBV2
abundance: -

CDR3aa: CATSRASGRAYEQYF
CDR3nt: TGTGCCACCAGCAGAGCTAGCGGGAGAGCCTACGAGCAGTACTTC
d_gene: TRBD2
j_gene: TRBJ2-7
v_gene: TRBV15
abundance: -

CDR3aa: CSVRLAGGFTDTQYF
CDR3nt: TGCAGCGTTCGACTAGCGGGGGGCTTCACAGATACGCAGTATTTT
d_gene: TRBD2
j_gene: TRBJ2-3
v_gene: TRBV29-1
abundance: -

CDR3aa: CASSVVRGGQNEQFF
CDR3nt: TGTGCCAGCAGCGTAGTTCGGGGGGGCCAGAATGAGCAGTTCTTC
d_gene: TRBD2
j_gene: TRBJ2-1
v_gene: TRBV9
abundance: few

CDR3aa: CASSIEGGRGTDTQYF
CDR3nt: TGTGCCAGCAGCATTGAGGGGGGGCGGGGCACAGATACGCAGTATTTT
d_gene: -
j_gene: TRBJ2-3
v_gene: TRBV7-3
abundance: few

CDR3aa: CAWSVGVINQPQHF
CDR3nt: TGTGCCTGGAGTGTTGGGGTAATAAATCAGCCCCAGCATTTT
d_gene: -
j_gene: TRBJ1-5
v_gene: TRBV30
abundance: -

CDR3aa: CASRLAGHEQYF
CDR3nt: TGTGCCAGCAGACTAGCGGGTCACGAGCAGTACTTC
d_gene: TRBD2
j_gene: TRBJ2-7
v_gene: TRBV7-8
abundance: many

CDR3aa: CAWSVAGQAYYGYIF
CDR3nt: TGTGCCTGGAGTGTTGCGGGGCAGGCGTACTATGGCTACATCTTC
d_gene: -
j_gene: TRBJ1-2
v_gene: TRBV30
abundance: few

CDR3aa: CASSLRAQGSEAFF
CDR3nt: TGTGCCAGCAGTTTAAGGGCACAGGGCTCTGAAGCTTTCTTT
d_gene: -
j_gene: TRBJ1-1
v_gene: TRBV12-3/TRBV12-4
abundance: few

CDR3aa: CASSPVGGQFYEQYF
CDR3nt: TGTGCCAGCAGCCCAGTGGGGGGACAGTTCTACGAGCAGTACTTC
d_gene: -
j_gene: TRBJ2-7
v_gene: TRBV9
abundance: -

CDR3aa: CASSIRMTRGRDEQYF
CDR3nt: TGTGCCAGCAGCATCCGAATGACTAGGGGCCGGGACGAGCAGTACTTC
d_gene: -
j_gene: TRBJ2-7
v_gene: TRBV11-2
abundance: -

CDR3aa: CASSPRDSPMNTEAFF
CDR3nt: TGTGCCAGCAGCCCGCGGGACAGTCCTATGAACACTGAAGCTTTCTTT
d_gene: TRBD1
j_gene: TRBJ1-1
v_gene: TRBV7-3
abundance: few

CDR3aa: CSARHATNEKLFF
CDR3nt: TGCAGTGCTAGACATGCAACTAATGAAAAACTGTTTTTT
d_gene: -
j_gene: TRBJ1-4
v_gene: TRBV20-1
abundance: once

CDR3aa: CASSPGNPGTYEQYF
CDR3nt: TGTGCCAGCAGTCCCGGTAACCCTGGTACCTACGAGCAGTACTTC
d_gene: -
j_gene: TRBJ2-7
v_gene: TRBV2
abundance: -

CDR3aa: CASSMRTGVNSPLHF
CDR3nt: TGTGCCAGTAGTATGAGGACAGGGGTTAATTCACCCCTCCACTTT
d_gene: TRBD1
j_gene: TRBJ1-6
v_gene: TRBV19
abundance: -

CDR3aa: CATSSGTLYEQYF
CDR3nt: TGTGCCACCAGCAGTGGGACACTATACGAGCAGTACTTC
d_gene: -
j_gene: TRBJ2-7
v_gene: TRBV15
abundance: many

CDR3aa: CASSVGQALNYGYTF
CDR3nt: TGTGCCAGCAGCGTCGGACAGGCACTTAACTATGGCTACACCTTC
d_gene: TRBD1
j_gene: TRBJ1-2
v_gene: TRBV9
abundance: -

CDR3aa: CASNRDPGSYEQYF
CDR3nt: TGTGCCAGCAACCGGGATCCGGGCTCCTACGAGCAGTACTTC
d_gene: -
j_gene: TRBJ2-7
v_gene: TRBV2
abundance: many

CDR3aa: CASSRSTGSYERYF
CDR3nt: TGTGCCAGCTCACGCTCGACAGGAAGCTACGAGCGGTACTTC
d_gene: -
j_gene: TRBJ2-7
v_gene: TRBV2
abundance: few